The 5 T cell receptor beta chains below all came from one sample that was sequenced in a study of OX40 agonist ivuxolimab in advanced cancers. Sequenced by immunoSEQ multiplex PCR; TCRdb stores in-frame clones only, minus some. The sample includes 7,500 to 10,000 clones, roughly two thirds of them seen just once. The starting material was CD4+ or CD8+ T cells sorted from blood, obtained in a trial of the OX40 agonist ivuxolimab. These receptors were obtained from an adult with an advanced solid tumor such as melanoma, head and neck, liver or kidney cancer.

The rearrangement links TRBV4-3 to TRBJ2-1; 9 bases agree with TRBD1. Germline V CDR1 and CDR2: LGHNA, YSLEER. The length of the CDR3 is 15 residues. The J segment lost 5 bases and the V segment lost 3 bases, leaving 5 bases of the junction unmatched. The CDR3 is CASSHGTGTNNEQFF. In DNA, the CDR3 is TGCGCCAGCAGCCACGGGACAGGGACTAACAATGAGCAGTTCTTC.

By share of the sample, this clone is medium-sized. The chain couples TRBV11-2 to TRBJ1-6; D is undetermined. Trimming took 4 bases from V and 0 from J, leaving 7 bases between them. Per the germline V gene, CDR1 is SGHAT and CDR2 is FQNNGV. The CDR3 consists of 15 residues. The chain's CDR3 is CASSSRSSYNSPLHF. The CDR3 DNA sequence: TGTGCCAGCAGCTCGAGGAGCTCCTATAATTCACCCCTCCACTTT.

This rearrangement joins TRBV4-1 to TRBJ2-7, with 7 bases identical to TRBD1. The V gene end was trimmed by 4 bases and the J gene end by 6 bases; junction bases not matched to a gene: 3. CDR1 MGHRA and CDR2 YSYEKL come from the germline V gene. This CDR3 spans 12 amino acids. CDR3 sequence: CASSRTGAEQYF. The CDR3, as DNA: TGCGCCAGCAGCCGAACAGGGGCCGAGCAGTACTTC.

This chain uses TRBV4-3 with TRBJ2-7; 10 bases map to TRBD2. CDR3 size: 13 residues. Germline lookup yields CDR1 LGHNA and CDR2 YSLEER. The V segment lost 4 bases and the J segment 6 bases; nucleotides outside the gene matches: 3. The CDR3 loop reads CASSRTSGGEQYF. The CDR3 DNA is TGCGCCAGCAGCCGGACTAGCGGCGGCGAGCAGTACTTC.

The chain links TRBV20-1 to TRBJ1-2, with 8 bases fitting TRBD1. This CDR3 region has 11 residues. V dropped 6 bases and J dropped 5; count of bases not matched to a gene: 2. Germline V gives CDR1 DFQATT, CDR2 SNEGSKA (reference sequence). DNA of the CDR3: TGCAGTGCCCAGGGGGCTTATGGCTACACCTTC. This sequence encodes CSAQGAYGYTF.